This T cell receptor (beta chain) was profiled in a study of cytomegalovirus exposure and HLA in healthy donors. Study details: An earlier analysis found 110 million or so unique TCR beta sequences from about 190 million T cells. As released early, the data held roughly 85 million unique TCRs from HLA-typed donors. Findings and limits, study-wide: In an earlier analysis, about 87% or about 30%: the productive usage of most TCR beta V segments. Follow-up analysis later connected one missense variant in DCLRE1C with trimming of TCR beta V- and J-genes.

This CDR3 contains 13 residues. In germline, CDR1 is GTSNPN, CDR2 SVGIG (reference sequence). Trimming cost V 5 bases and J 5 bases; bases outside gene matches: 8. Details on this clone: Its antigen is undetermined. Other nucleotide sequences in the sample specify the same CDR3.

Primers: 60 Vbeta forward and 13 Jbeta reverse. Produced via immunoSEQ multiplex PCR; TCRdb's table is partial and in-frame only. This sample has about 180,000 clones, with roughly 87% found just once. The origin of this receptor is a man in his forties in good health and CMV-seronegative. Sequencing input: PBMCs. The chain is built from TRBV30 and TRBJ1-2; 7 nucleotides align to TRBD1. This chain's CDR3 is CAWGRQGGYGYTF. The CDR3 nucleotides read TGTGCCTGGGGGAGACAGGGTGGTTATGGCTACACCTTC. The entire variable domain, with the rest obtained from reference TRBV30 and TRBJ1-2, is as follows: SQTIHQWPATLVQPVGSPLSLECTVEGTSNPNLYWYRQAAGRGLQLLFYSVGIGQISSEVPQNLSASRPQDRQFILSSKKLLLSDSGFYLCAWGRQGGYGYTFGSGTRLTVV.